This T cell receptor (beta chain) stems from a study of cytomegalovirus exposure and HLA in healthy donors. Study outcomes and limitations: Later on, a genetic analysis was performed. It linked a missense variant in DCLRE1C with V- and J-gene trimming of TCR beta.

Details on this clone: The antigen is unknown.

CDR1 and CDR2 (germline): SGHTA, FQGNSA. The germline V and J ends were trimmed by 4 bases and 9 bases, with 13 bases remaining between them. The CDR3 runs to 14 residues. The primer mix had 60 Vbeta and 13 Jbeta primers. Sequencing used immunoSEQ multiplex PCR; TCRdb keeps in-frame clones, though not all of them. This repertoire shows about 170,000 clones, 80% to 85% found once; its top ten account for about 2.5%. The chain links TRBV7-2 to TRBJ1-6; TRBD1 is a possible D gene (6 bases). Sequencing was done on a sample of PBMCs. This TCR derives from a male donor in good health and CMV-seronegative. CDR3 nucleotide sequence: TGTGCCAGCAGCTCCGGGGGGCTTGGTTCACCCCTCCACTTT. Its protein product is CASSSGGLGSPLHF.